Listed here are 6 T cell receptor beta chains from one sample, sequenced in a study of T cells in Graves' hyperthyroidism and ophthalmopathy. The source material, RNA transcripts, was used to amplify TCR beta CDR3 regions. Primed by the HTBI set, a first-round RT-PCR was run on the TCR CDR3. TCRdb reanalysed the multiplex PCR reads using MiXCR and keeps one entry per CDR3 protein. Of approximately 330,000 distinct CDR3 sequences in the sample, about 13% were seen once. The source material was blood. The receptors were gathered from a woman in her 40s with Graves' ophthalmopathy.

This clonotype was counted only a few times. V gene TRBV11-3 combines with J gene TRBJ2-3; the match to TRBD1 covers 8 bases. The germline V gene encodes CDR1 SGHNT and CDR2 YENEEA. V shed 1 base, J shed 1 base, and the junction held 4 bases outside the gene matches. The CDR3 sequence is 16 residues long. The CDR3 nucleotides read TGTGCCAGCAGCTTAGGTTTGGGACAGGGCACAGATACGCAGTATTTT. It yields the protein CASSLGLGQGTDTQYF.

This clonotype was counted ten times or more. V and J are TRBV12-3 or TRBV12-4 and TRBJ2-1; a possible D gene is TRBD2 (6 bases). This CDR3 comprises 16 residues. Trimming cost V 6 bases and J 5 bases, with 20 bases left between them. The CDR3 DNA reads TGTGCCAGCAGCACACCCACTAGCTCCTACAACAATGAGCAGTTCTTC. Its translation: CASSTPTSSYNNEQFF.

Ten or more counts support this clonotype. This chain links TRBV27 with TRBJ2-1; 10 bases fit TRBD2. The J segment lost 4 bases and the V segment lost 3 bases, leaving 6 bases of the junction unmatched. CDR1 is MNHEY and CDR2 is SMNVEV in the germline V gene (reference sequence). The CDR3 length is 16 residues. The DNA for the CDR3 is TGTGCCAGCAGTTTGATGCTAGCGGGGGAATACAATGAGCAGTTCTTC. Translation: CASSLMLAGEYNEQFF.

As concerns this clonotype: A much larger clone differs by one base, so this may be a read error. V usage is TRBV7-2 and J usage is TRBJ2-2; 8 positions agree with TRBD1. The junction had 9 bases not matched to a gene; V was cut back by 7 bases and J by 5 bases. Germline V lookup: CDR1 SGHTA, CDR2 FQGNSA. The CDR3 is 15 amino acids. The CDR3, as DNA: TGTGCCAGCACCCAGGGACAGGTACTAACCGGGGAGCTGTTTTTT. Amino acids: CASTQGQVLTGELFF.

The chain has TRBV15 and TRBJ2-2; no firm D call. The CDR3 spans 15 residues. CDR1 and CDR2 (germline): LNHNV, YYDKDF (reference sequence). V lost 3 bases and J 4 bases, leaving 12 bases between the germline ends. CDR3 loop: CATSSGLASTGELFF. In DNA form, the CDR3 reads TGTGCCACCAGCAGTGGGCTCGCCAGCACCGGGGAGCTGTTTTTT.

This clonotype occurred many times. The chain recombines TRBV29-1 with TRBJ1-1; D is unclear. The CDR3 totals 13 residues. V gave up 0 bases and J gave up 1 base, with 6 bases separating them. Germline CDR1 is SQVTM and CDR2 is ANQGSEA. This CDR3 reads CSVEEAWNTEAFF. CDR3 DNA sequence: TGCAGCGTTGAAGAAGCCTGGAACACTGAAGCTTTCTTT.